The source of this T cell receptor beta chain is a study of regulatory T cells in long-lasting Graves disease. iRepertoire HTBI primers and Arm-PCR of CDR3 regions built TCR beta libraries. One entry per CDR3 protein results from TCRdb running MiXCR on the multiplex PCR reads. The table shows around 480,000 distinct CDR3 sequences, with more than 15% occurring only once. Many counts were recorded for this clonotype. Time point given: newly diagnosed GD, antithyroid drugs for less than 3 months. The authors made the TCR library using RNA they extracted from PBMCs. Germline V gene sequence: CDR1 LGHDT, CDR2 YNNKEL (reference sequence). This CDR3 is built from 13 residues. V lost 1 base and J 8 bases, leaving 10 bases between the germline ends. These data are also associated with another study on T cells in Graves' hyperthyroidism and ophthalmopathy. This second report adds: The HTBI set primed first-round TCR CDR3 RT-PCR.

V gene TRBV3-1 combines with J gene TRBJ2-3, with no clear D. The clonotype originates from a woman in her forties or fifties with Graves disease. The starting material was peripheral blood mononuclear cells (PBMCs), obtained at new diagnosis, from a patient treated with antithyroid drugs. CDR3 sequence (DNA): TGTGCCAGCAGCCAAGTCGGGCAAGGTACGCAGTATTTT. Protein sequence: CASSQVGQGTQYF.